This T cell receptor (beta chain) was recorded in a study of T cells after yellow fever vaccination. A universal primer site and UMIs were added as TCR cDNA was made by 5'RACE template switching. MiXCR, run by TCRdb on the 5' RACE reads, gives a single entry per CDR3 protein. There are approximately 300,000 distinct CDR3 sequences in the sample; over 10% occur only once, and 0.4% to 0.55% lies in the top ten. Trimming removed 0 bases from V and 0 bases from J, with 7 bases in between. The CDR3 is made up of 14 amino acids. In germline, CDR1 is SGHRS, CDR2 YFSETQ. General observations from the study: A secondary response was less intense yet reached its peak sooner, at day 5 versus 15. Clonotypes shared by both compartments, CD4 and CD8, made up a small share. Among primary-vaccination clones, most reappeared after the booster, at roughly 95% for CD4 and approximately 88% for CD8.

Comments on this clonotype: Antigen specificity is unknown.

This receptor was taken from a man aged 25-45 years who received the YFV17D yellow fever vaccine. The sample in question was CD4+ T cells sorted from PBMCs, obtained 45 days after the yellow fever booster vaccination. The V and J genes are TRBV5-1 and TRBJ2-7; no definite D call. The DNA for the CDR3 is TGCGCCAGCAGCTTGGGGACCATCTCCTACGAGCAGTACTTC. Translated: CASSLGTISYEQYF.